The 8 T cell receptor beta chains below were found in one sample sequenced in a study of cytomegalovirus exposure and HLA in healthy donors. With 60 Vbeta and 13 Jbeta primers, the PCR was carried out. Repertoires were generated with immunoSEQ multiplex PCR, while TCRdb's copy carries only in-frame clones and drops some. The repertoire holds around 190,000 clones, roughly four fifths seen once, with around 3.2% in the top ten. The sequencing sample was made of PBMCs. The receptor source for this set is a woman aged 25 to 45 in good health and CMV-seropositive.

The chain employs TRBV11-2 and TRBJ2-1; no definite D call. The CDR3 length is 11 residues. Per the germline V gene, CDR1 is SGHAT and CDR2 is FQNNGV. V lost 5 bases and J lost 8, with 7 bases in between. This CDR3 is CASSQRDEQFF. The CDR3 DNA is TGTGCCAGCAGCCAGCGCGATGAGCAGTTCTTC. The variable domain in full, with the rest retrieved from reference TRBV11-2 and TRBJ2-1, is EAGVAQSPRYKIIEKRQSVAFWCNPISGHATLYWYQQILGQGPKLLIQFQNNGVVDDSQLPKDRFSAERLKGVDSTLKIQPAKLEDSAVYLCASSQRDEQFFGPGTRLTVL.

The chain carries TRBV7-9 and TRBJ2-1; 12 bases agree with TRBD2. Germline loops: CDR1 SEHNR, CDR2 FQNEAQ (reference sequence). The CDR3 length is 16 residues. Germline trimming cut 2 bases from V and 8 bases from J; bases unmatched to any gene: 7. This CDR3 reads CASSLLAGGPRYEQFF. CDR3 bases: TGTGCCAGCAGCTTACTAGCGGGAGGGCCGCGGTATGAGCAGTTCTTC.

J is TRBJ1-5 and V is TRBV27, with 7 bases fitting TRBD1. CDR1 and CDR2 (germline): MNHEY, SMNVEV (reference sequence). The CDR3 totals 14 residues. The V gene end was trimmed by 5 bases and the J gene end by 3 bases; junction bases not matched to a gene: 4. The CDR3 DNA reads TGTGCCAGCAGTCCCGGACAGGACAATCAGCCCCAGCATTTT. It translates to CASSPGQDNQPQHF.

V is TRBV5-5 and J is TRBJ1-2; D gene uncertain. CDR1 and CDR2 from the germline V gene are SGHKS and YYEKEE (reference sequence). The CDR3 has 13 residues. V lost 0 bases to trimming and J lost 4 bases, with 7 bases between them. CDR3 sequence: CASSLGVFYGYTF. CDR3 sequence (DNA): TGTGCCAGCAGCTTGGGAGTCTTCTATGGCTACACCTTC.

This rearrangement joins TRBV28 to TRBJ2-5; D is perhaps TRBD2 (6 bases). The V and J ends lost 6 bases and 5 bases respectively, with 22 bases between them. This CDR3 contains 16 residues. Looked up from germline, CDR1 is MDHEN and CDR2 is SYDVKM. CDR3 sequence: CASRGRWGGTKETQYF. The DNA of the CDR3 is TGTGCCAGCAGGGGTAGATGGGGAGGAACGAAGGAGACCCAGTACTTC.

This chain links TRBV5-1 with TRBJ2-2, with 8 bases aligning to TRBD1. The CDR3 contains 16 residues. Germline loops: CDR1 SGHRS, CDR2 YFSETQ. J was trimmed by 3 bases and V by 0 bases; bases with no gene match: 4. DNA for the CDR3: TGCGCCAGCAGCTTGGCCGCAGGGGGCTACACCGGGGAGCTGTTTTTT. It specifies CASSLAAGGYTGELFF.

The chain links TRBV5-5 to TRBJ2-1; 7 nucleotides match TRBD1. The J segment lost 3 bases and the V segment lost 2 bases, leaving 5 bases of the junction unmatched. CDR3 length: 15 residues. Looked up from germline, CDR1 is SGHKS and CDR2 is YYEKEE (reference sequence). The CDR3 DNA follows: TGTGCCAGCAGCTTTGGGGCAGGGGGCTACAATGAGCAGTTCTTC. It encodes CASSFGAGGYNEQFF.

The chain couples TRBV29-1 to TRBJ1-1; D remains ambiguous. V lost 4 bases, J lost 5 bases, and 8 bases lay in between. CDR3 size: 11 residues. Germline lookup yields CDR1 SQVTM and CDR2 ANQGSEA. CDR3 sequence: CSVGYGTEAFF. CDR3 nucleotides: TGCAGCGTTGGATACGGGACTGAAGCTTTCTTT. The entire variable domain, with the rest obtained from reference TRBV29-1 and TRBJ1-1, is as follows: SAVISQKPSRDICQRGTSLTIQCQVDSQVTMMFWYRQQPGQSLTLIATANQGSEATYESGFVIDKFPISRPNLTFSTLTVSNMSPEDSSIYLCSVGYGTEAFFGQGTRLTVV.